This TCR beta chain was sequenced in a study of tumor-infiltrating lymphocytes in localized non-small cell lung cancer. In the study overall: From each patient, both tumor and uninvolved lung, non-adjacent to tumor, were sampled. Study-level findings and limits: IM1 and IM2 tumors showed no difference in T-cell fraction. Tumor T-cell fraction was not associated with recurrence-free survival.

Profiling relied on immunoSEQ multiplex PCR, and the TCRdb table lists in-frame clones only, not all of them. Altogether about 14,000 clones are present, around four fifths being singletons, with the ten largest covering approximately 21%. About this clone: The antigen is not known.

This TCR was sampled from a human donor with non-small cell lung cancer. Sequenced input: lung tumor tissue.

Here the CDR3 DNA reads TGTGCCAGCAGCTTAATCTCACCGGGGGGGGGCCGGCATGAGCAGTACTTC. Translating gives CASSLISPGGGRHEQYF. The chain couples TRBV7-9 to TRBJ2-7, with 8 bases fitting TRBD2. Trimming cost V 2 bases and J 7 bases; bases outside gene matches: 16. CDR1 SEHNR and CDR2 FQNEAQ come from the germline V gene (reference sequence). CDR3 length: 17 amino acids.